This T cell receptor (beta chain) was recovered during a study of blood T cell repertoires in COVID-19. Study in general: Samples came from the United States, Italy and Spain, spanning acute and convalescent COVID-19.

The table lists this clone with a count of one. This CDR3 spans 14 amino acids. The germline gives CDR1 SGHTA, CDR2 FQGNSA. V lost 8 bases, J lost 2 bases, and 7 bases stayed unmatched. Per the original data handling: The assay estimated nucleated cells by amplifying reference gene primers. The assay was immunoSEQ multiplex PCR, and TCRdb's table has in-frame clones only and misses some. V and J calls and clone size are given by that table; D and trimming were obtained from the DNA. The sample lists some 180,000 clones; 88% were seen once. The origin of this receptor is a man aged 45 to 65 who had recovered from COVID-19. The genes are TRBV7-2 and TRBJ2-5; TRBD2 matches at 8 bases. Sequenced: peripheral blood. CDR3 DNA sequence: TGTGCCAGCTCTGGCGGGGGGTTTCAAGAGACCCAGTACTTC. As protein: CASSGGGFQETQYF.